This T cell receptor beta chain was observed in a study of shared clonotypes between healthy human individuals. Here immunoSEQ multiplex PCR was the method, and the copy in TCRdb shows in-frame clones only, minus some. The sample has 2,500,000 or so clones, around 93% seen once. A single count supports this clone. Germline CDR1 and CDR2: SGHAT and FQNNGV. The CDR3 loop spans 12 amino acids. The V and J ends lost 5 bases and 7 bases respectively, with 9 bases between them. The rearrangement links TRBV11-2 to TRBJ2-1, with unresolved D. What was sequenced was naive CD4+ T cells from PBMCs. Regarding subset: CD45RA+ positively selected. The TCR sequence derives from a man aged 18 to 35 in good health. Some clones in this sample may be carry-over from other donors' samples. The CDR3 coding sequence is TGTGCCAGCAGCCGTTCGTCAAATGAGCAGTTCTTC. Translating it yields CASSRSSNEQFF.